This TCR beta chain was sequenced during a study of regulatory T cells in long-lasting Graves disease. In building TCR beta libraries, iRepertoire HTBI primers were used together with Arm-PCR of CDR3 regions. TCRdb itself ran the multiplex PCR reads through MiXCR, one entry per CDR3 protein. Seen here are a few hundred thousand distinct CDR3 sequences, 16% observed once, and the top ten hold roughly 29%. This clonotype was seen many times. What it recognizes is unknown. Time point noted: newly diagnosed GD, antithyroid drugs for less than 3 months. Preparation of the TCR library used RNA extracted from PBMCs. The patient group derived from an endocrinology department in Xi'an, China. The ends were cut back, 5 bases at V and 5 bases at J, with 16 bases in the middle. This CDR3 has 14 residues. Germline loops: CDR1 SQVTM, CDR2 ANQGSEA. Study-level points and caveats: New patients shared fewer public clonotypes (around 970) than persistent patients did (approximately 2,700).

This same sample was also part of a study on T cells in Graves' hyperthyroidism and ophthalmopathy. That study adds: TCR CDR3 underwent first-round RT-PCR with the HTBI primer set. Appearing also in blood were most of the thyroid clonotypes expanded above 0.001.

This TCR was recovered from a man aged 35-49 years with Graves disease. Sequences were derived from peripheral blood mononuclear cells (PBMCs), sampled at new diagnosis, from a patient treated with antithyroid drugs. This chain uses TRBV29-1 with TRBJ1-5; no firm D call. CDR3 protein: CSVSVGSDDQPQHF. The CDR3 DNA is TGCAGCGTTTCGGTTGGGTCGGATGATCAGCCCCAGCATTTT.